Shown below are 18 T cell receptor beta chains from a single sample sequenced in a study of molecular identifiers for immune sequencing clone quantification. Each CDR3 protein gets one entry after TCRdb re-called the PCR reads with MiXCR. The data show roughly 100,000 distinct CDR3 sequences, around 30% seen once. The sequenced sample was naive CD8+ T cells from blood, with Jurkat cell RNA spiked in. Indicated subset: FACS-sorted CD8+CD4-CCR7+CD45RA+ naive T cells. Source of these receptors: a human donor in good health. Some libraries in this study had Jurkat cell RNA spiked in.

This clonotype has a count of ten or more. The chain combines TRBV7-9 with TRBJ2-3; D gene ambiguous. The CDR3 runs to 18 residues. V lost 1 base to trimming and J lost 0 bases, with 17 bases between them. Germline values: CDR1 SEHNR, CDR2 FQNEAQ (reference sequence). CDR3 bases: TGTGCCAGCAGCTTAGTCGGGCTAACTTCTTCGAGCACAGATACGCAGTATTTT. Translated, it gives CASSLVGLTSSSTDTQYF.

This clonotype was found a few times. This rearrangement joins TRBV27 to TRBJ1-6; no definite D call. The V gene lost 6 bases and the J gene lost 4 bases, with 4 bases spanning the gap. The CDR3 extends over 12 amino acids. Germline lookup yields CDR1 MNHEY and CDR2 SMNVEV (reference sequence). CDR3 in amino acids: CASSKYNSPLHF. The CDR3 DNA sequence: TGTGCCAGCAGCAAGTATAATTCACCCCTCCACTTT.

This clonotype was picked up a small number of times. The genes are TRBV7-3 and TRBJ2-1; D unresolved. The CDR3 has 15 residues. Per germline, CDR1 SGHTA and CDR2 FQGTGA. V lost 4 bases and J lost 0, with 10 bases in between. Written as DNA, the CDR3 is TGTGCCAGCAGCTCAACTTTGAGCTCCTACAATGAGCAGTTCTTC. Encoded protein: CASSSTLSSYNEQFF.

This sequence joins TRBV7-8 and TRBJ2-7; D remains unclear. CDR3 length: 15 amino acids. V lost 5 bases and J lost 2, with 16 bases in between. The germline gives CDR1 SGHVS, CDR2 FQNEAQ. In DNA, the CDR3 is TGTGCCAGCAGCCCTGTGGTAGGATCGACCTACGAGCAGTACTTC. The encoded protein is CASSPVVGSTYEQYF. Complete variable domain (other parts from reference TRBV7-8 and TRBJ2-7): GAGVSQSPRYKVAKRGQDVALRCDPISGHVSLFWYQQALGQGPEFLTYFQNEAQLDKSGLPSDRFFAERPEGSVSTLKIQRTQQEDSAVYLCASSPVVGSTYEQYFGPGTRLTVT.

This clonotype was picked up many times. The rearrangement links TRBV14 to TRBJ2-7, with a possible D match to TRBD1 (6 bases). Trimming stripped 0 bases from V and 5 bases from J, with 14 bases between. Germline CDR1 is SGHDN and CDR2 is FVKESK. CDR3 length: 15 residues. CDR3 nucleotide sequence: TGTGCCAGCAGCCAAGATTGGGGGCGCGTCCACGAGCAGTACTTC. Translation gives CASSQDWGRVHEQYF. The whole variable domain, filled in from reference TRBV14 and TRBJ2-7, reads EAGVTQFPSHSVIEKGQTVTLRCDPISGHDNLYWYRRVMGKEIKFLLHFVKESKQDESGMPNNRFLAERTGGTYSTLKVQPAELEDSGVYFCASSQDWGRVHEQYFGPGTRLTVT.

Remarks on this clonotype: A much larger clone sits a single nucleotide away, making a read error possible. CDR3: CASSGAVNTEAFF. Here the CDR3 DNA reads TGTGCCAGCAGTGGGGCCGTGAACACTGAAGCTTTCTTT. The rearrangement links TRBV2 to TRBJ1-1; D is unresolved. Germline CDR1 and CDR2: SNHLY and FYNNEI. The germline V and J ends were trimmed by 4 bases and 0 bases, with 6 bases remaining between them. The CDR3 is 13 amino acids.

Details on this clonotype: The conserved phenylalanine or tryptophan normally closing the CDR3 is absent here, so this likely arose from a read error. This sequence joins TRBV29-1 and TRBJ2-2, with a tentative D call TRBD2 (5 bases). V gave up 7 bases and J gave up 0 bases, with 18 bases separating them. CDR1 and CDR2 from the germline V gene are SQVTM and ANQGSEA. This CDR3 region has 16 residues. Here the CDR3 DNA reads TGCAGCGCAGAACGAGGCGGCGGGCCGAACACCGGGGAGCTGTTTTTA. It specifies CSAERGGGPNTGELFL.

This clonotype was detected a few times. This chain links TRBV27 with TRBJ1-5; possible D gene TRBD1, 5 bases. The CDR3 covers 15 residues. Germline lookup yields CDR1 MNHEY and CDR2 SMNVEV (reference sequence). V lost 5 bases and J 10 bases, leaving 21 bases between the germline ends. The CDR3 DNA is TGTGCCAGCAGTAGGCACGGGGGGAGATCCATTCCCCAGCATTTT. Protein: CASSRHGGRSIPQHF.

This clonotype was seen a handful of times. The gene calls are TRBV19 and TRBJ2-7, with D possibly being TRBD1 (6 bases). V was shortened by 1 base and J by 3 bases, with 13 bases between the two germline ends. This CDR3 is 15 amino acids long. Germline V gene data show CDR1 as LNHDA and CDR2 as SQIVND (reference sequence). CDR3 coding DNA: TGTGCCAGTAGTATAGGATCAGGGGCCGGCTACGAGCAGTACTTC. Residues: CASSIGSGAGYEQYF.

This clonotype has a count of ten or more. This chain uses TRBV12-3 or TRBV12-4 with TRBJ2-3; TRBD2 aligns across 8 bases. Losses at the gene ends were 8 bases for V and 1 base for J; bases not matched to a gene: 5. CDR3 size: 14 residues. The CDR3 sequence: CASRAGVGTDTQYF. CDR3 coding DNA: TGTGCCAGCCGAGCGGGAGTTGGCACAGATACGCAGTATTTT.

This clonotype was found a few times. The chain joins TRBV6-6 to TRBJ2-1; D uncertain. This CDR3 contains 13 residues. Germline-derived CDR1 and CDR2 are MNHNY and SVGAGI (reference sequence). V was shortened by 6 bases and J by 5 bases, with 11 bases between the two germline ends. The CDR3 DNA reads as TGTGCCAGCAGCACGACTGGAAACAATGAGCAGTTCTTC. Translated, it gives CASSTTGNNEQFF.

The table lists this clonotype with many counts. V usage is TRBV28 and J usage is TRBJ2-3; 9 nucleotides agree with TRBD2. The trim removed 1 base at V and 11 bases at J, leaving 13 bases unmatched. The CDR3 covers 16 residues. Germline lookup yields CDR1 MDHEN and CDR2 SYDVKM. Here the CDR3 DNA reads TGTGCCAGCAGTTTATTTATTGGGCTAGCGGGGCCCCGGCAGTATTTT. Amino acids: CASSLFIGLAGPRQYF.

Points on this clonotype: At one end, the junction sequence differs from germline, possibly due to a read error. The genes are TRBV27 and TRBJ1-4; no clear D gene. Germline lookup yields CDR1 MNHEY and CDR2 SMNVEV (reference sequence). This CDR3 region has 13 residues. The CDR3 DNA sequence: TGTGCCAGCAGTTTTGTTGGCGGGAGGAAACAGTTTTTT. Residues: CASSFVGGRKQFF.

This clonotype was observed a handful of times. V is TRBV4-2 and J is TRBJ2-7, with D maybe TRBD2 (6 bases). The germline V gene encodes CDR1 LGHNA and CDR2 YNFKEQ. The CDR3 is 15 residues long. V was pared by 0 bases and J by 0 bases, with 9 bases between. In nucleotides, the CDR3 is TGTGCCAGCAGCCAAGATGGTAGCGGCTCCTACGAGCAGTACTTC. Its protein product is CASSQDGSGSYEQYF.

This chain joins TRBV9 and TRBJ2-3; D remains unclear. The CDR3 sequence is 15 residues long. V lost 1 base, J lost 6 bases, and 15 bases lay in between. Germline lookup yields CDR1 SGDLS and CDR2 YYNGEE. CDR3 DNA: TGTGCCAGCAGCGTAACAACGGGCCTCTGGGATACGCAGTATTTT. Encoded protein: CASSVTTGLWDTQYF.

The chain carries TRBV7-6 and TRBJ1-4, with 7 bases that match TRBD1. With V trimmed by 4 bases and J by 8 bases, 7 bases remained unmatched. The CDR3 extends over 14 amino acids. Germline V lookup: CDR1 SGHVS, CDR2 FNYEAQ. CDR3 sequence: CASSSQGVTEKLFF. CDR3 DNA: TGTGCCAGCAGCTCCCAGGGGGTGACAGAAAAACTGTTTTTT.

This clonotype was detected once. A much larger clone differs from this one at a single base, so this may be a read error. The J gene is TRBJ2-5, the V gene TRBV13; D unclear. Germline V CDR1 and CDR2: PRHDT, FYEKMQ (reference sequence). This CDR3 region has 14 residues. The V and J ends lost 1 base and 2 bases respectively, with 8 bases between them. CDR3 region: CASSLDERQETQYF. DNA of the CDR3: TGTGCCAGCAGCTTAGATGAACGGCAAGAGACCCAGTACTTC. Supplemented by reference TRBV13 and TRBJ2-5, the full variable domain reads AAGVIQSPRHLIKEKRETATLKCYPIPRHDTVYWYQQGPGQDPQFLISFYEKMQSDKGSIPDRFSAQQFSDYHSELNMSSLELGDSALYFCASSLDERQETQYFGPGTRLLVL.

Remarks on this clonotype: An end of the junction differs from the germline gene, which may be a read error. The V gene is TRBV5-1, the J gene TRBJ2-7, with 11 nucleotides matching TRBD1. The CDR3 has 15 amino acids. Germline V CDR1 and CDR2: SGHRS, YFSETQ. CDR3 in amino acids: CASRSAGTGGYEQYF. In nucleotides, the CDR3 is TGTGCCAGCAGGAGCGCCGGGACAGGGGGCTACGAGCAGTACTTC.